These 20 T cell receptor beta chains came from one sample sequenced in a study of cytomegalovirus exposure and HLA in healthy donors. PCR used 60 Vbeta primers and 13 Jbeta primers. TCRdb's copy holds only in-frame clones and misses some; the assay was immunoSEQ multiplex PCR. The data hold some 170,000 clones, with roughly 79% observed a single time. Sequencing input: PBMCs. The receptor set was obtained from a woman in her late teens or twenties in good health and CMV-seropositive.

The rearrangement joins TRBV7-2 to TRBJ1-5; possibly TRBD1 for D (5 bases). The CDR3 is 14 amino acids. Trimming pared 6 bases from V and 2 bases from J, leaving 11 bases between. From germline, CDR1 is SGHTA and CDR2 FQGNSA. The CDR3 reads CASRGGEGNQPQHF. Here the CDR3 DNA reads TGTGCCAGCAGGGGAGGGGAGGGCAATCAGCCCCAGCATTTT.

V gene TRBV7-7 combines with J gene TRBJ2-3, with TRBD2 matching 11 bases. V was pared by 5 bases and J by 5 bases, with 6 bases of the junction left unmatched. Germline lookup yields CDR1 SSHAT and CDR2 FNYEAQ (reference sequence). CDR3 size: 15 residues. Here the CDR3 reads CASSTSGGRGDTQYF. The CDR3 DNA reads TGTGCCAGCAGCACTAGCGGGGGCCGGGGAGATACGCAGTATTTT. The full variable domain, rest sourced from reference TRBV7-7 and TRBJ2-3, is GAGVSQSPRYKVTKRGQDVTLRCDPISSHATLYWYQQALGQGPEFLTYFNYEAQPDKSGLPSDRFSAERPEGSISTLTIQRTEQRDSAMYRCASSTSGGRGDTQYFGPGTRLTVL.

This clone was seen only a few times. CDR3: CASSFTTSGYNEQFF. DNA of the CDR3: TGTGCCAGCAGCTTTACGACTAGCGGCTACAATGAGCAGTTCTTC. V and J are TRBV5-6 and TRBJ2-1, with TRBD2 matching over 9 bases. V was pared by 2 bases and J by 3 bases, with 3 bases of the junction left unmatched. The length of the CDR3 is 15 residues. The germline CDR1 and CDR2 sequences are SGHDT and YYEEEE.

The genes are TRBV13 and TRBJ2-2; D is unclear. Germline V gene sequence: CDR1 PRHDT, CDR2 FYEKMQ (reference sequence). V lost 1 base to trimming and J lost 6 bases, with 3 bases between them. There are 12 residues in the CDR3. In DNA form, the CDR3 reads TGTGCCAGCAGCTTAGCAGCCGGGGAGCTGTTTTTT. It is translated as CASSLAAGELFF.

The chain uses TRBV4-1 and TRBJ1-6; 7 bases match TRBD1. This CDR3 contains 16 residues. CDR1 and CDR2 from the germline V gene are MGHRA and YSYEKL. The trim removed 2 bases at V and 9 bases at J, leaving 10 bases unmatched. The CDR3 bases are TGCGCCAGCAGCCAAAAAATGGGACAGCCACTTTCACCCCTCCACTTT. Protein: CASSQKMGQPLSPLHF.

The CDR3 loop reads CASSFRGGTSGARSMAKNIQYF. CDR3 DNA: TGTGCCAGTAGTTTCCGAGGGGGGACTAGCGGGGCTCGTTCAATGGCCAAAAACATTCAGTACTTC. The V and J genes are TRBV19 and TRBJ2-4, with 13 bases lining up with TRBD2. V shed 5 bases, J shed 1 base, and the junction held 20 bases outside the gene matches. This CDR3 region has 22 residues. Germline lookup yields CDR1 LNHDA and CDR2 SQIVND (reference sequence).

The V call is TRBV5-1, the J call TRBJ2-3; 7 bases map to TRBD2. This CDR3 has 15 amino acids. Germline CDR1 and CDR2: SGHRS and YFSETQ. Germline trimming cut 0 bases from V and 5 bases from J; bases unmatched to any gene: 6. For the CDR3, the DNA is TGCGCCAGCAGCTTGGGTAGCGGGTCAGGAGATACGCAGTATTTT. Its translation is CASSLGSGSGDTQYF.

The J gene is TRBJ2-5, the V gene TRBV11-2; a weak D match, TRBD1 (5 bases). Between the trimmed V and J ends, which lost 2 bases and 2 bases, there was a span of 12 bases. This CDR3 region has 15 residues. Germline loops: CDR1 SGHAT, CDR2 FQNNGV. The chain's CDR3 is CASSLYAGPQETQYF. In nucleotides, the CDR3 is TGTGCCAGCAGCTTATACGCAGGGCCTCAAGAGACCCAGTACTTC.

This clone has just a few counts. This chain uses TRBV27 with TRBJ2-1; 11 nucleotides align to TRBD2. Germline CDR1 MNHEY, CDR2 SMNVEV (reference sequence). The CDR3 has 15 residues. Trimming cost V 4 bases and J 5 bases; bases outside gene matches: 4. This CDR3 is CASSSSGGPHNEQFF. CDR3 DNA sequence: TGTGCCAGCAGTTCTAGCGGGGGGCCACACAATGAGCAGTTCTTC.

V usage is TRBV18 and J usage is TRBJ2-7; 10 nucleotides align to TRBD2. Germline assignment: CDR1 KGHSH and CDR2 LQKENI. The V gene end was trimmed by 4 bases and the J gene end by 0 bases; junction bases not matched to a gene: 6. The CDR3 length is 16 residues. The CDR3 loop reads CASSQTSGDYSYEQYF. The CDR3 bases are TGTGCCAGCTCACAAACTAGCGGGGATTACTCCTACGAGCAGTACTTC. Full variable domain (rest looked up from reference TRBV18 and TRBJ2-7): NAGVMQNPRHLVRRRGQEARLRCSPMKGHSHVYWYRQLPEEGLKFMVYLQKENIIDESGMPKERFSAEFPKEGPSILRIQQVVRGDSAAYFCASSQTSGDYSYEQYFGPGTRLTVT.

V and J are TRBV5-1 and TRBJ1-4; possibly TRBD1 for D (6 bases). CDR3 size: 14 residues. V gave up 3 bases and J gave up 4 bases, with 10 bases separating them. Germline-derived CDR1 and CDR2 are SGHRS and YFSETQ. The CDR3 spells CASSSQGINEKLFF. The CDR3, as DNA: TGCGCCAGCAGCTCGCAGGGGATTAATGAAAAACTGTTTTTT.

The CDR3 spells CASSRGGWEGYTF. Written as DNA, the CDR3 is TGTGCCAGCAGCCGCGGGGGGTGGGAAGGCTACACCTTC. The chain couples TRBV7-2 to TRBJ1-2, with a tentative D call TRBD1 (5 bases). V shed 5 bases and J shed 8 bases, with 15 bases lying between them. The length of the CDR3 is 13 residues. Germline V lookup: CDR1 SGHTA, CDR2 FQGNSA.

This chain uses TRBV7-6 with TRBJ2-2; 8 bases are a match to TRBD1. Trimming took 6 bases from V and 6 from J; bases not matched to a gene: 9. Per the germline V gene, CDR1 is SGHVS and CDR2 is FNYEAQ. The CDR3 contains 15 residues. The CDR3 region has the DNA TGTGCCAGCAGACCCCAGGGGGCTCATCCCGGGGAGCTGTTTTTT. This codes for CASRPQGAHPGELFF.

The chain combines TRBV9 with TRBJ1-1; D remains unclear. This CDR3 has 12 residues. Germline CDR1 reads SGDLS; CDR2 reads YYNGEE. Trimming shortened V by 0 bases and J by 3 bases, and 3 bases separated the two germline ends. CDR3 coding DNA: TGTGCCAGCAGCGTAGCAGACACTGAAGCTTTCTTT. Translated, it gives CASSVADTEAFF.

This chain links TRBV5-4 with TRBJ2-5, with a weak D call TRBD2 (6 bases). Trimming took 0 bases from V and 5 from J, leaving 8 bases between them. The CDR3 covers 13 residues. Germline lookup yields CDR1 SGHNT and CDR2 YYREEE (reference sequence). CDR3 sequence: CASSLAGRETQYF. The CDR3 DNA reads as TGTGCCAGCAGCTTGGCGGGGAGGGAGACCCAGTACTTC.

The V gene is TRBV4-3, the J gene TRBJ2-4; D may be TRBD2 (6 bases). V was shortened by 1 base and J by 5 bases, with 18 bases between the two germline ends. This CDR3 region has 17 residues. CDR1 is LGHNA, CDR2 YSLEER, per germline. CDR3 DNA sequence: TGCGCCAGCAGCCAAGCCCACCGCGGGGTAGGGGAAAACATTCAGTACTTC. Translated: CASSQAHRGVGENIQYF.

To note about this clone: Other DNA sequences within the sample encode an identical CDR3. This chain connects TRBV6-6 to TRBJ1-1; 8 nucleotides align to TRBD1. The V and J ends lost 5 bases and 1 base, in that order; junction bases with no gene match: 6. The CDR3 runs 15 residues. From germline, CDR1 is MNHNY and CDR2 SVGAGI (reference sequence). CDR3 residues: CASSLRTGRNTEAFF. The CDR3 region has the DNA TGTGCCAGCAGTCTTAGGACAGGGCGGAACACTGAAGCTTTCTTT.

V and J are TRBV6-1 and TRBJ1-5; a possible D gene is TRBD1 (6 bases). V lost 10 bases, J lost 4 bases, and 20 bases lay in between. Germline V gene data show CDR1 as MNHNS and CDR2 as SASEGT. This CDR3 is 15 amino acids long. CDR3 protein: CATAGLSRGNQPQHF. CDR3 DNA sequence: TGTGCCACCGCGGGTCTCTCAAGGGGGAATCAGCCCCAGCATTTT.

The V gene is TRBV19, the J gene TRBJ1-2; possible D gene TRBD1, 5 bases. The CDR3 has 11 residues. Germline loops: CDR1 LNHDA, CDR2 SQIVND (reference sequence). V was trimmed by 5 bases and J by 8 bases, leaving 9 bases between them. CDR3: CASSRGAGYTF. The CDR3 DNA reads TGTGCCAGTAGTCGCGGGGCCGGCTACACCTTC.

V is TRBV6-1 and J is TRBJ1-4, with a weak D call TRBD1 (5 bases). Germline V gives CDR1 MNHNS, CDR2 SASEGT. This CDR3 contains 15 residues. V lost 1 base to trimming and J lost 7 bases, with 13 bases between them. CDR3 sequence: CASSEGRGGSEKLFF. The CDR3 DNA follows: TGTGCCAGCAGTGAAGGGAGGGGAGGAAGTGAAAAACTGTTTTTT.